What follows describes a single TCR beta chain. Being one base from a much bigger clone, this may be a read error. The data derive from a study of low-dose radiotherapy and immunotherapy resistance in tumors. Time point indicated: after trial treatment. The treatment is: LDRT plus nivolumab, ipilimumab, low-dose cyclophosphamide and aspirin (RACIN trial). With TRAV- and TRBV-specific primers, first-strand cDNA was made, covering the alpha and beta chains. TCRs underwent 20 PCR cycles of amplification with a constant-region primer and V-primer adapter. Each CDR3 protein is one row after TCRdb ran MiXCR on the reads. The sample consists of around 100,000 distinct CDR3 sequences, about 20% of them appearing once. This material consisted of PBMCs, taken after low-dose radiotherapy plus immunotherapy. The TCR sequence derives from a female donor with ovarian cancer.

CDR3 residues: CASSPGTSSFYEQYF. The CDR3 coding sequence is TGTGCCAGCTCACCTGGGACTAGTTCATTTTATGAGCAGTACTTC. V is TRBV18 and J is TRBJ2-7, with 8 bases aligning to TRBD2. This CDR3 has 15 amino acids. Germline V CDR1 and CDR2: KGHSH, LQKENI. Losses at the gene ends were 3 bases for V and 7 bases for J; bases not matched to a gene: 11.